A selection of T cell receptor beta chains follows, all from one sample in a study of metastatic and nonmetastatic thyroid tumors. TCRdb re-called the PCR reads through MiXCR. Seen here are roughly 13,000 clones, roughly 28% observed once, and the top ten hold roughly 3.8%. The sample consisted of blood. The source is a female donor with papillary thyroid cancer or a benign thyroid nodule (not recorded which). Some clones in this sample may be carry-over from other donors' samples. Both conserved end residues are part of each CDR3. Fields, in order: D gene, clone size, J gene, CDR3 length, V gene, CDR3 protein, CDR3 DNA. A D gene is named only where the DNA matches it firmly. Not all rows give a size; the values are once, few, many and, for expanded clones, a class.

.	medium-sized	TRBJ2-7	12	TRBV2	CASSELWYEQYF	TGTGCCAGCAGTGAACTGTGGTACGAGCAGTACTTC
.	medium-sized	TRBJ2-5	15	TRBV18	CASSPPVLREETQYF	TGTGCCAGCTCACCACCGGTACTTCGGGAAGAGACCCAGTACTTC
.	many	TRBJ2-6	15	TRBV3-1	CASSQRGFGANVLTF	TGTGCCAGCAGCCAAAGAGGTTTTGGGGCCAACGTCCTGACTTTC
.	medium-sized	TRBJ2-7	12	TRBV11-2	CASSLVRDRQYF	TGTGCCAGCAGCTTAGTGAGGGACCGGCAGTACTTC
.	many	TRBJ1-2	12	TRBV29-1	CSGLTGSYGYTF	TGCAGCGGACTCACAGGATCCTATGGCTACACCTTC
TRBD1	medium-sized	TRBJ2-1	12	TRBV20-1	CSAQGVRNEQFF	TGCAGTGCGCAGGGGGTGCGAAATGAGCAGTTCTTC
.	.	TRBJ2-2	15	TRBV20-1	CSAPWGLPNTGELFF	TGCAGTGCTCCCTGGGGACTTCCGAACACCGGGGAGCTGTTTTTT
.	few	TRBJ1-1	13	TRBV30	CAWSVGRGSEAFF	TGTGCCTGGAGTGTCGGCAGGGGAAGTGAAGCTTTCTTT
.	.	TRBJ2-7	13	TRBV20-1	CSAGAGLTYEQYF	TGCAGTGCTGGAGCGGGCCTGACCTACGAGCAGTACTTC
TRBD1	.	TRBJ1-2	15	TRBV9	CASSLDRGPFYGYTF	TGTGCCAGCAGCTTGGACAGGGGACCCTTCTATGGCTACACCTTC
.	.	TRBJ2-1	15	TRBV5-5	CASSWDGGNNDEQFF	TGTGCCAGCAGTTGGGACGGTGGAAACAATGATGAGCAGTTCTTC
.	.	TRBJ1-1	15	TRBV9	CASSGSGSMNTEAFF	TGTGCCAGCAGCGGTTCAGGGAGTATGAACACTGAAGCTTTCTTT
.	.	TRBJ2-5	14	TRBV11-2	CASSSSHEGETQYF	TGTGCCAGCAGCTCATCACACGAGGGAGAGACCCAGTACTTC
.	medium-sized	TRBJ2-7	13	TRBV12-3/TRBV12-4	CASSLGGRSEQYF	TGTGCCAGCAGTTTGGGGGGTAGGAGCGAGCAGTACTTC
.	many	TRBJ1-5	12	TRBV25-1	CASSEGAQPQHF	TGTGCCAGCAGTGAGGGGGCTCAGCCCCAGCATTTT
.	medium-sized	TRBJ2-1	14	TRBV12-3/TRBV12-4	CASSKQGGDNEQFF	TGTGCCAGCAGTAAACAGGGAGGGGACAATGAGCAGTTCTTC
.	.	TRBJ1-1	15	TRBV16	CAISQSFILETDAFF	TGTGCCATCAGCCAATCGTTTATCCTGGAGACTGATGCTTTCTTT
.	medium-sized	TRBJ2-7	14	TRBV6-1	CASKNREYLYEQYF	TGTGCCAGCAAAAACAGGGAATACCTATACGAGCAGTACTTC
.	medium-sized	TRBJ1-2	12	TRBV9	CASSTGRRGYTF	TGTGCCAGCAGCACAGGACGTCGAGGCTACACCTTC
.	.	TRBJ2-4	12	TRBV11-2	CASSSDGISQYF	TGTGCCAGCAGCTCGGACGGGATCAGTCAGTACTTC
.	.	TRBJ1-1	15	TRBV4-2	CASSLSGTANTEAFF	TGTGCCAGCAGCCTCTCCGGGACGGCGAACACTGAAGCTTTCTTT
.	many	TRBJ1-4	17	TRBV14	CASSRRTGEATNEKLFF	TGTGCCAGCAGCAGGAGGACGGGGGAGGCAACTAATGAAAAACTGTTTTTT
.	.	TRBJ2-7	12	TRBV6-2/TRBV6-3	CASSYLTYEQYF	TGTGCCAGCAGTTACCTTACCTACGAGCAGTACTTC
.	.	TRBJ2-7	13	TRBV11-2	CASSPRYFLEQYF	TGTGCCAGCAGCCCCCGTTACTTTCTCGAGCAGTACTTC
.	.	TRBJ2-7	17	TRBV11-2	CASSPYLGGPNTYEQYF	TGTGCCAGCAGCCCCTACCTCGGGGGCCCTAACACCTACGAGCAGTACTTC
.	.	TRBJ2-7	15	TRBV6-1	CASTDLGTAGGEQYF	TGTGCCAGCACCGACCTAGGGACCGCCGGAGGCGAGCAGTACTTC
.	few	TRBJ2-7	9	TRBV7-2	CARHNEQYF	TGTGCCAGACACAACGAGCAGTACTTC
TRBD2	.	TRBJ2-2	16	TRBV18	CASSSGLAGDTGELFF	TGTGCCAGCTCGTCTGGGCTAGCGGGAGACACCGGGGAGCTGTTTTTT
.	medium-sized	TRBJ2-1	15	TRBV11-1	CASSSRGRSYNEQFF	TGTGCCAGCAGCTCCCGGGGTCGCTCCTACAATGAGCAGTTCTTC
TRBD1	.	TRBJ2-7	14	TRBV6-5	CASSLQGASYEQYF	TGTGCCAGCAGTTTACAGGGGGCCTCCTACGAGCAGTACTTC
.	.	TRBJ2-7	13	TRBV5-1	CASSYSSQGEQYF	TGCGCCAGCAGCTACTCCTCCCAGGGCGAGCAGTACTTC
TRBD1	.	TRBJ1-2	14	TRBV4-1	CASSPSRDSYGYTF	TGCGCCAGCAGCCCCAGCAGGGACAGCTATGGCTACACCTTC
.	.	TRBJ2-7	16	TRBV27	CSSSLNGQGRSYEQYF	TGTTCCAGCAGTTTAAATGGGCAGGGAAGGTCCTACGAGCAGTACTTC
TRBD1	many	TRBJ2-5	14	TRBV18	CASLTGTGEETQYF	TGTGCCAGCTTAACCGGGACAGGGGAGGAGACCCAGTACTTC
.	medium-sized	TRBJ1-1	14	TRBV18	CASSPPGINTEAFF	TGTGCCAGCTCACCGCCCGGAATAAACACTGAAGCTTTCTTT
.	medium-sized	TRBJ1-1	12	TRBV14	CASRLLNTEAFF	TGTGCCAGCCGACTACTGAACACTGAAGCTTTCTTT
.	medium-sized	TRBJ2-7	13	TRBV24-1	CATSDINSYEQYF	TGTGCCACCAGTGATATAAATTCCTACGAGCAGTACTTC
TRBD1	medium-sized	TRBJ2-1	17	TRBV24-1	CATSDPGTEKPSNEQFF	TGTGCCACCAGTGACCCCGGGACAGAAAAACCTTCCAATGAGCAGTTCTTC
.	.	TRBJ2-7	14	TRBV12-3/TRBV12-4	CACSRPGPLNEQYF	TGTGCCTGCAGTCGGCCCGGACCGCTCAACGAGCAGTACTTC
TRBD1	few	TRBJ2-1	15	TRBV6-1	CASILGQGAYNEQFF	TGTGCCAGCATCCTGGGACAGGGGGCCTACAATGAGCAGTTCTTC
.	medium-sized	TRBJ1-4	13	TRBV30	CACQRDFNEKLFF	TGTGCCTGCCAGAGGGATTTTAATGAAAAACTGTTTTTT
.	medium-sized	TRBJ1-3	15	TRBV6-2/TRBV6-3	CASSYHGSSGNTIYF	TGTGCCAGCAGTTACCACGGGAGCTCTGGAAACACCATATATTTT
TRBD2	many	TRBJ2-3	13	TRBV9	CASSDLAGDTQYF	TGTGCCAGCAGCGATTTAGCGGGAGATACGCAGTATTTT
.	medium-sized	TRBJ2-7	13	TRBV5-1	CASSSGPSYEQYF	TGCGCCAGCAGCTCCGGACCCAGCTACGAGCAGTACTTC
.	.	TRBJ1-5	13	TRBV3-1	CASTNYINQPQNF	TGTGCCAGCACAAATTATATCAATCAGCCCCAGAATTTT
.	many	TRBJ2-3	15	TRBV10-1	CASSESHRGTDTQYF	TGCGCCAGCAGTGAGTCACACAGGGGCACAGATACGCAGTATTTT
TRBD1	many	TRBJ2-7	13	TRBV6-1	CASGLGQGSEQYF	TGTGCCTCGGGTTTGGGACAGGGATCCGAGCAGTACTTC
.	.	TRBJ2-6	16	TRBV13	CASSLEAGVGANVLTF	TGTGCCAGCAGCTTAGAGGCAGGGGTTGGGGCCAACGTCCTGACTTTC
TRBD1	medium-sized	TRBJ2-7	15	TRBV11-2	CASSPTRDRALEQYF	TGTGCCAGCAGCCCCACCCGGGACAGGGCCCTGGAGCAGTACTTC
TRBD1	few	TRBJ1-2	14	TRBV27	CASSARGLYYGYTF	TGTGCCAGCAGCGCCAGGGGGCTTTATTATGGCTACACCTTC
.	few	TRBJ1-1	13	TRBV24-1	CATSDWTNTEAFF	TGTGCCACCAGTGATTGGACGAACACTGAAGCTTTCTTT
TRBD2	.	TRBJ2-1	17	TRBV28	CASSPPRGLAGHNEQFF	TGTGCCAGCAGTCCCCCCCGGGGACTAGCGGGGCACAATGAGCAGTTCTTC